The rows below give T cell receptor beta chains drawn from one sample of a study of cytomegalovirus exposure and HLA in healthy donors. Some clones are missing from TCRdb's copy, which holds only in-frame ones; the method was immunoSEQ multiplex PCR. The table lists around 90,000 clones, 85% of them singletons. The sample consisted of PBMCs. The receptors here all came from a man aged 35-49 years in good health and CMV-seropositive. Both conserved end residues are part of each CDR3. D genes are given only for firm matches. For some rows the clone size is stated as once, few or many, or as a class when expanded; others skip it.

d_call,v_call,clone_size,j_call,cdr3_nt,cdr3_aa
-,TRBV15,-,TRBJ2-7,TGTGCCACCAGCAGAGATTTCCCCTCTATCTTCGACGAGCAGTACTTC,CATSRDFPSIFDEQYF
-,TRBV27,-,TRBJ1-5,TGTGCCAGCAGTCCCGGGGGGGGCAATCAGCCCCAGCATTTT,CASSPGGGNQPQHF
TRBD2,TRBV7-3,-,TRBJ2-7,TGTGCCAGCAGCCCTAGCGGGGGCTCCTACGAGCAGTACTTC,CASSPSGGSYEQYF
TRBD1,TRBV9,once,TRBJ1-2,TGTGCCAGCAGCGCGGGACAGGGAAACTATGGCTACACCTTC,CASSAGQGNYGYTF
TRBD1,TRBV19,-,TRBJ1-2,TGTGCCAGTAACCCGGACAGGGTTAACTATGGCTACACCTTC,CASNPDRVNYGYTF
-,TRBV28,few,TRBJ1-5,TGTGCCAGCACCCCAGGCCCAGTTAGCAATCAGCCCCAGCATTTT,CASTPGPVSNQPQHF
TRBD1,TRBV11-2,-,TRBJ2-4,TGTGCCAGCACCCGGGACAGGTCAATTCAGTACTTC,CASTRDRSIQYF
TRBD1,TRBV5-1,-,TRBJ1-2,TGCGCCAGCAGCTTGGCCCGAGGAGGGGGCGGCGGCTACACCTTC,CASSLARGGGGGYTF
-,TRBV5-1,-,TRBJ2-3,TGCGCCAGCAGCTTGGAAACTGATACGCAGTATTTT,CASSLETDTQYF
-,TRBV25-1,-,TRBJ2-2,TGTGCCAGCAGTGAATGGTCGGGGGACGGGGTCACCGGGGAGCTGTTTTTT,CASSEWSGDGVTGELFF
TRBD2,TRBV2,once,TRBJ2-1,TGTGCCAGCGCGTTGCGGGGGGGCCCCTACAATGAGCAGTTCTTC,CASALRGGPYNEQFF
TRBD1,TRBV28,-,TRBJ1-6,TGTGCCAGCAGAACCGGGACAGGACCTTCACCCCTCCACTTT,CASRTGTGPSPLHF
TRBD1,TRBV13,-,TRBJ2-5,TGTGCCAGCAGCTTCCGGGACAGTCAAGAGACCCAGTACTTC,CASSFRDSQETQYF
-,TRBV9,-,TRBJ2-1,TGTGCCAGCAGCGAACACCTTTCTGGAACTACGGGTAATGAGCAGTTCTTC,CASSEHLSGTTGNEQFF
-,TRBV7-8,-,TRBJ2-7,TGTGCCAGCAGCTTAGGACTCTCCTACGAGCAGTACTTC,CASSLGLSYEQYF
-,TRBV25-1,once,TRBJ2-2,TGTGCCAGCAGTGAGCACAGGGTGAACGGGGAGCTGTTTTTT,CASSEHRVNGELFF
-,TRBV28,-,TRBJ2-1,TGTGCCAGCAGTTTAGCCCCGGGGGAGCAGTTCTTC,CASSLAPGEQFF
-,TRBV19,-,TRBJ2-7,TGTGCCAGTAGTATAGGAGGGATGCGCTCCTACGAGCAGTACTTC,CASSIGGMRSYEQYF
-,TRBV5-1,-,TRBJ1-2,TGCGCCAGCAGCTTGGCCGAGGGCGCAGGTCGTGGCTACACCTTC,CASSLAEGAGRGYTF
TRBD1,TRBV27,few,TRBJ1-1,TGTGCCAGCAGGGTGGACAGGGTAGGCACTGAAGCTTTCTTT,CASRVDRVGTEAFF
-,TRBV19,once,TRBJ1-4,TGTGCCAGTAGTATCTCGGACAGATTGGGGAAACTGTTTTTT,CASSISDRLGKLFF
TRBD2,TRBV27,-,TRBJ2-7,TGTGCCAGCAGTTTGGACGTGGGCGGGAGTCGCGAGCAGTACTTC,CASSLDVGGSREQYF
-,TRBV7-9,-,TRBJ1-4,TGTGCCAGCAGCTTTAGGGGTGCAACTAATGAAAAACTGTTTTTT,CASSFRGATNEKLFF
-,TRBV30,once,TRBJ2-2,TGTGCCTGGAGCACCCCTGGAGGCACCGGGGAGCTGTTTTTT,CAWSTPGGTGELFF
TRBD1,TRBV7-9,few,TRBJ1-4,TGTGCCAGCAGCTTAGCGGGGACACAGGGGGGAAAACTGTTTTTT,CASSLAGTQGGKLFF
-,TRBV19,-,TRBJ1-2,TGTGCCAGTAGTAGCCAGGCGTCAAACTATGGCTACACCTTC,CASSSQASNYGYTF
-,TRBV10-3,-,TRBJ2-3,TGTGCCATCAGACAGACGCAGACAGTTTCAGATACGCAGTATTTT,CAIRQTQTVSDTQYF
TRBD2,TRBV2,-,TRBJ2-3,TGTGCCAGCAAGAACCCCGGGCTAGCGGGAAAAGATACGCAGTATTTT,CASKNPGLAGKDTQYF
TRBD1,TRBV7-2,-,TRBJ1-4,TGTGCCAGCAGCTTAGTCCGTGGGACAGGGGATGAAAAACTGTTTTTT,CASSLVRGTGDEKLFF